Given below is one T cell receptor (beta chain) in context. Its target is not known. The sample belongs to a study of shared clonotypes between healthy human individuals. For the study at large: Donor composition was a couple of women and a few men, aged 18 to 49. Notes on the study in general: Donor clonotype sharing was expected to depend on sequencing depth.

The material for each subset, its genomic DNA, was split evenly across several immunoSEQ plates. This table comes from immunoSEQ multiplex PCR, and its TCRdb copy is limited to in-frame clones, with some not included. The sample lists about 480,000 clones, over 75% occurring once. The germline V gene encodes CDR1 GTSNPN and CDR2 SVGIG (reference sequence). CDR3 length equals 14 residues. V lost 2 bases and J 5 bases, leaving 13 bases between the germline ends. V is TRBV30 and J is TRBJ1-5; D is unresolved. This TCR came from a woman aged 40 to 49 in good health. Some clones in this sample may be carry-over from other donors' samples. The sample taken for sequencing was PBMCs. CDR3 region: CAWSPLIGDQPQHF. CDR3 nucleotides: TGTGCCTGGAGTCCTTTGATCGGGGATCAGCCCCAGCATTTT.